Detailed here is one T cell receptor (beta chain). The target antigen is unknown. The data are from a study of cytomegalovirus exposure and HLA in healthy donors. The study's findings and limits: Analysis was performed later, and it showed HLA-associated TCR beta chains to be more clonally expanded than equally common others.

The PCR was carried out with 60 Vbeta primers and 13 Jbeta primers. Using immunoSEQ multiplex PCR, the repertoire was profiled, and TCRdb retains in-frame clones only, with some absent. The data contain over 75,000 clones, roughly three quarters of them singletons. Germline CDR1 SGHRS, CDR2 YFSETQ. The V segment lost 4 bases and the J segment 8 bases; nucleotides outside the gene matches: 14. The CDR3 has 16 amino acids. The sample comprised PBMCs. The rearrangement joins TRBV5-1 to TRBJ1-2; TRBD1 aligns across 10 bases. This clonotype was obtained from a woman aged 55-70 years in good health and CMV-seronegative. This chain's CDR3 is CASSGPGDRGAGGYTF. The CDR3, as DNA: TGCGCCAGCAGCGGACCCGGGGACAGGGGCGCCGGAGGCTACACCTTC.